These 29 T cell receptor beta chains were all obtained from the same sample, sequenced in a study of T cells in Graves' hyperthyroidism and ophthalmopathy (dated by TCRdb to about 2019). The library was built by means of multiplex PCR. TCRdb shows the sequencer as Illumina HiSeq 2000. Amplification of TCR beta CDR3 regions was carried out from RNA transcripts. The TCR CDR3 was subjected to a first round of RT-PCR using the HTBI primer set and the Qiagen OneStep RT-PCR kit. The public sequencing data were trimmed at Q25 with fastp and processed into clonotypes with MiXCR by TCRdb, which kept only in-frame beta chains. Rows merge per CDR3 protein into single entries with the most common DNA and genes. For this sample the table gives under 400,000 distinct CDR3 sequences, of which roughly 20% were detected only once. Of the sample, 49% falls within the top ten clones. Sequencing used blood. The receptors were sampled from a woman aged 45-65 years with Graves' hyperthyroidism.

This clonotype was detected a few times. The rearrangement joins TRBV28 to TRBJ1-2; TRBD1 matches 9 bases. The CDR3 loop spans 19 amino acids. The J segment lost 4 bases and the V segment lost 1 base, leaving 16 bases of the junction unmatched. The germline V gene encodes CDR1 MDHEN and CDR2 SYDVKM. The chain's CDR3 is CASSLFKSTSDRGAYGYTF. The CDR3 coding sequence is TGTGCCAGCAGTTTATTCAAATCCACCTCGGACAGGGGTGCCTATGGCTACACCTTC.

This clonotype was found many times. The rearrangement links TRBV6-1 to TRBJ1-3; TRBD1 is a possible D gene (5 bases). Germline assignment: CDR1 MNHNS and CDR2 SASEGT. This CDR3 region has 19 residues. The V gene lost 6 bases and the J gene lost 3 bases, with 27 bases spanning the gap. CDR3 nucleotides: TGTGCCAGCAGCGATCCGACCTGGGCACTTCAGGGCGGTGGAAACACCATATATTTT. Residues: CASSDPTWALQGGGNTIYF.

The chain combines TRBV30 with TRBJ1-1, with D tentatively TRBD1 (6 bases). The CDR3 runs 12 residues. Trimming took 5 bases from V and 1 from J, leaving 8 bases between them. The germline CDR1 and CDR2 sequences are GTSNPN and SVGIG (reference sequence). This CDR3 is CAWAQGNTEAFF. As DNA, the CDR3 is TGTGCCTGGGCACAGGGGAACACTGAAGCTTTCTTT. Full variable domain (rest looked up from reference TRBV30 and TRBJ1-1): SQTIHQWPATLVQPVGSPLSLECTVEGTSNPNLYWYRQAAGRGLQLLFYSVGIGQISSEVPQNLSASRPQDRQFILSSKKLLLSDSGFYLCAWAQGNTEAFFGQGTRLTVV.

This clonotype showed up just a few times. This chain joins TRBV6-1 and TRBJ2-5; 11 bases map to TRBD2. In germline, CDR1 is MNHNS, CDR2 SASEGT. This CDR3 comprises 18 residues. The V segment lost 4 bases and the J segment 4 bases; nucleotides outside the gene matches: 14. CDR3 sequence reads: CASSVKGQLAGERETQYF. The DNA for the CDR3 is TGTGCCAGCAGTGTGAAAGGACAACTAGCGGGAGAAAGAGAGACCCAGTACTTC.

At least ten counts were recorded for this clonotype. The chain joins TRBV11-1 to TRBJ2-1, with 10 bases lining up with TRBD2. The CDR3 totals 14 residues. Germline assignment: CDR1 SGHAT and CDR2 FQDESV (reference sequence). The V segment lost 5 bases and the J segment 3 bases; nucleotides outside the gene matches: 1. In DNA, the CDR3 is TGTGCCAGCAGCGCTAGCGGGGGCTACAATGAGCAGTTCTTC. Encoded protein: CASSASGGYNEQFF.

This clonotype was detected many times. The rearrangement joins TRBV7-9 to TRBJ2-2; 8 bases are a match to TRBD2. The germline CDR1 and CDR2 sequences are SEHNR and FQNEAQ (reference sequence). J was trimmed by 4 bases and V by 5 bases; bases with no gene match: 6. The CDR3 contains 15 residues. The CDR3 coding sequence is TGTGCCAGCAGCCCGGGACTAGTTGTCACCGGGGAGCTGTTTTTT. Translation gives CASSPGLVVTGELFF.

This clonotype was detected only a few times. The chain employs TRBV10-3 and TRBJ1-2, with TRBD1 as a possible D gene (5 bases). This CDR3 comprises 13 residues. Germline V gene lookup returns CDR1 ENHRY and CDR2 SYGVKD. CDR3 DNA: TGTGCTATGAAGGCAGGGCATAACTATGGCTACACCTTC. Translation: CAMKAGHNYGYTF.

This clonotype came up many times. V and J are TRBV6-5 and TRBJ2-1, with D possibly matching TRBD1 (5 bases). CDR3 length equals 18 residues. Trimming removed 5 bases at V and 0 bases at J, with 20 bases between. From germline, CDR1 is MNHEY and CDR2 SVGAGI. The CDR3 here is CASSKTVDPPSSYNEQFF. The CDR3 bases are TGTGCCAGCAGTAAGACAGTTGATCCCCCAAGCTCCTACAATGAGCAGTTCTTC.

The gene calls are TRBV25-1 and TRBJ2-3; D is unresolved. Germline lookup yields CDR1 MGHDK and CDR2 SYGVNS. The CDR3 spans 12 residues. V lost 4 bases and J lost 4, with 6 bases in between. The CDR3 coding sequence is TGTGCCAGCAGTGGTTCGGCAGATACGCAGTATTTT. Translated: CASSGSADTQYF.

This clonotype was observed at least ten times. The gene calls are TRBV20-1 and TRBJ2-3; 10 bases agree with TRBD2. The germline V gene has CDR1 DFQATT and CDR2 SNEGSKA (reference sequence). The CDR3 sequence is 17 residues long. CDR3 region: CSPGGLADTGGADTQYF. As DNA, the CDR3 is TGCAGCCCGGGCGGACTAGCGGATACCGGAGGCGCAGATACGCAGTATTTT.

This sequence joins TRBV6-5 and TRBJ2-6, with D uncertain. The V end lost 5 bases, the J end lost 4 bases, and 9 bases lay between the germline ends. This CDR3 comprises 14 residues. Germline V gene sequence: CDR1 MNHEY, CDR2 SVGAGI. CDR3 DNA sequence: TGTGCCAGCAGTCGCTCGAAGGGGGCCAACGTCCTGACTTTC. It yields the protein CASSRSKGANVLTF.

V is TRBV3-1 and J is TRBJ2-7; 9 nucleotides align to TRBD2. The length of the CDR3 is 14 residues. Germline values: CDR1 LGHDT, CDR2 YNNKEL (reference sequence). With 4 bases clipped from V and 3 bases from J, the junction kept 4 bases outside the gene matches. CDR3 sequence reads: CASSRGTSSYEQYF. DNA for the CDR3: TGTGCCAGCAGCCGTGGGACTAGCAGCTACGAGCAGTACTTC.

The chain employs TRBV19 and TRBJ1-6; weak D call: TRBD1 (5 bases). Germline CDR1 LNHDA, CDR2 SQIVND (reference sequence). V lost 6 bases and J 7 bases, leaving 13 bases between the germline ends. The CDR3 is 14 residues long. DNA of the CDR3: TGTGCCAGTAGGCATTGGGCAGGGAATTCACCCCTCCACTTT. Residues: CASRHWAGNSPLHF. Drawing the rest from reference TRBV19 and TRBJ1-6, the complete variable domain is DGGITQSPKYLFRKEGQNVTLSCEQNLNHDAMYWYRQDPGQGLRLIYYSQIVNDFQKGDIAEGYSVSREKKESFPLTVTSAQKNPTAFYLCASRHWAGNSPLHFGNGTRLTVT.

This chain connects TRBV2 to TRBJ2-3; 8 bases map to TRBD1. CDR3 length: 13 amino acids. Per the germline V gene, CDR1 is SNHLY and CDR2 is FYNNEI. Trimming at V came to 6 bases and at J to 8 bases, leaving 7 bases not matched to a gene. CDR3 in amino acids: CASRDRETLTQYF. Written as DNA, the CDR3 is TGTGCCAGCAGGGACAGGGAAACACTTACGCAGTATTTT.

This clonotype showed up just a few times. A junction boundary mismatches the germline segment, possibly from a read error. This chain connects TRBV7-9 to TRBJ2-3; D may be TRBD2 (5 bases). CDR1 and CDR2 from the germline V gene are SEHNR and FQNEAQ (reference sequence). CDR3 length equals 12 residues. The CDR3 region is CASSTSGDTQFF. CDR3 in DNA: TGTGCCAGCAGCACCTCCGGGGATACGCAGTTTTTT.

The V gene is TRBV20-1, the J gene TRBJ1-5; D remains unclear. The CDR3 has 14 residues. Germline loops: CDR1 DFQATT, CDR2 SNEGSKA (reference sequence). V gave up 4 bases and J gave up 1 base, with 11 bases separating them. The CDR3 is CSAKVRTSNQPQHF. In nucleotides, the CDR3 is TGCAGTGCTAAGGTCCGCACCAGCAATCAGCCCCAGCATTTT.

Many counts were recorded for this clonotype. This chain uses TRBV2 with TRBJ2-3; D remains unclear. The germline gives CDR1 SNHLY, CDR2 FYNNEI. This CDR3 region has 14 residues. Trimming removed 1 base at V and 4 bases at J, with 9 bases between. The CDR3 bases are TGTGCCAGCAGTGAAGGGCAGCTCGCAGATACGCAGTATTTT. Residues: CASSEGQLADTQYF. Drawing the rest from reference TRBV2 and TRBJ2-3, the complete variable domain is EPEVTQTPSHQVTQMGQEVILRCVPISNHLYFYWYRQILGQKVEFLVSFYNNEISEKSEIFDDQFSVERPDGSNFTLKIRSTKLEDSAMYFCASSEGQLADTQYFGPGTRLTVL.

This clonotype was counted a few times. The chain joins TRBV6-1 to TRBJ2-1; TRBD2 agrees at 13 bases. The V segment lost 6 bases and the J segment 2 bases; nucleotides outside the gene matches: 4. This CDR3 has 16 amino acids. The germline V gene has CDR1 MNHNS and CDR2 SASEGT. The CDR3 region is CASRKGLAGAYNEQFF. In DNA form, the CDR3 reads TGTGCCAGCAGGAAAGGACTAGCGGGGGCCTACAATGAGCAGTTCTTC.

This clonotype was seen a handful of times. J is TRBJ1-1 and V is TRBV16, with 12 bases identical to TRBD1. After removal of 4 bases from V and 5 bases from J, the junction contained 5 bases not matched to a gene. Germline CDR1 is KGHSY and CDR2 is FQNENV. The CDR3 is 15 residues long. The CDR3 reads CASSPGGQGATEAFF. CDR3 coding DNA: TGTGCCAGCAGCCCGGGGGGACAGGGGGCAACTGAAGCTTTCTTT.

The chain carries TRBV7-9 and TRBJ2-5; D is undetermined. The germline V gene has CDR1 SEHNR and CDR2 FQNEAQ (reference sequence). V was clipped by 3 bases and J by 13 bases, with 18 bases between them. The CDR3 extends over 13 amino acids. CDR3 sequence reads: CASSLAAAAQWYF. CDR3 DNA sequence: TGTGCCAGCAGCTTGGCGGCAGCCGCCCAATGGTACTTC.

This chain joins TRBV6-1 and TRBJ1-3, with 7 bases fitting TRBD1. In germline, CDR1 is MNHNS, CDR2 SASEGT. The V and J ends lost 5 bases and 2 bases, in that order; junction bases with no gene match: 12. The CDR3 totals 17 residues. In DNA, the CDR3 is TGTGCCAGCAGTTCCGAACCAGGGGGGAGCCCTGGAAACACCATATATTTT. Translation gives CASSSEPGGSPGNTIYF.

The chain carries TRBV12-3 or TRBV12-4 and TRBJ2-3; 7 nucleotides agree with TRBD2. The CDR3 loop spans 17 amino acids. The trim removed 6 bases at V and 1 base at J, leaving 13 bases unmatched. CDR3 nucleotides: TGTGCCAGCAGATTACGACAGAGTGCGGGGGGCACAGATACGCAGTATTTT. This gives the protein CASRLRQSAGGTDTQYF.

The chain joins TRBV19 to TRBJ2-3; tentative D call: TRBD1 (6 bases). This CDR3 has 15 residues. CDR1 LNHDA and CDR2 SQIVND come from the germline V gene (reference sequence). Trimming took 0 bases from V and 0 from J, leaving 7 bases between them. CDR3 sequence: CASSIDQGSTDTQYF. Here the CDR3 DNA reads TGTGCCAGTAGTATAGATCAGGGGAGCACAGATACGCAGTATTTT.

V is TRBV5-1 and J is TRBJ2-5; D is uncertain. CDR1 SGHRS and CDR2 YFSETQ come from the germline V gene. CDR3 length equals 15 residues. Trimming shortened V by 1 base and J by 0 bases, and 10 bases separated the two germline ends. The CDR3 DNA reads TGCGCCAGCAGCTTGCTTCTGGGGTACCAAGAGACCCAGTACTTC. Translating gives CASSLLLGYQETQYF.

This clonotype was seen a few times. The chain links TRBV20-1 to TRBJ2-7; TRBD1 matches at 9 bases. The germline gives CDR1 DFQATT, CDR2 SNEGSKA (reference sequence). This CDR3 spans 15 amino acids. V lost 4 bases and J lost 1; bases outside the gene matches: 8. The CDR3 region is CSAIPADRGSYEQYF. CDR3 coding DNA: TGCAGTGCTATTCCGGCGGACAGGGGATCCTACGAGCAGTACTTC.

The chain couples TRBV6-2 or TRBV6-3 to TRBJ1-1; TRBD1 matches at 8 bases. Germline loops: CDR1 MNHEY, CDR2 SVGEGT. The CDR3 covers 18 residues. V dropped 6 bases and J dropped 0; count of bases not matched to a gene: 15. This CDR3 reads CASSSPFDRGLMNTEAFF. CDR3 nucleotides: TGTGCCAGCAGCTCCCCCTTTGACAGGGGCCTTATGAACACTGAAGCTTTCTTT.

The chain joins TRBV5-8 to TRBJ1-1; 8 nucleotides align to TRBD1. Germline V gene data show CDR1 as SGHTS and CDR2 as YDEGEE. This CDR3 contains 14 residues. The V segment lost 4 bases and the J segment 4 bases; nucleotides outside the gene matches: 6. The CDR3 DNA follows: TGTGCCAGCAGCACCCGACAGGGGCTCACTGAAGCTTTCTTT. It codes for CASSTRQGLTEAFF.

V usage is TRBV9 and J usage is TRBJ2-2, with D perhaps matching TRBD1 or TRBD2 (5 bases each). Looked up from germline, CDR1 is SGDLS and CDR2 is YYNGEE. The CDR3 contains 17 residues. Trimming took off 6 bases at V and 6 bases at J, with 24 bases between the two ends. The CDR3 region is CASTKTGRGPDPGELFF. In DNA, the CDR3 is TGTGCCAGCACCAAAACCGGAAGGGGACCCGACCCCGGGGAGCTGTTTTTT.

At least ten counts were recorded for this clonotype. The rearrangement links TRBV3-1 to TRBJ2-2; 7 bases align to TRBD1. There are 14 residues in the CDR3. Germline CDR1 reads LGHDT; CDR2 reads YNNKEL (reference sequence). The V gene end was trimmed by 4 bases and the J gene end by 4 bases; junction bases not matched to a gene: 3. The CDR3 reads CASSLRTGTGELFF. CDR3 nucleotides: TGTGCCAGCAGCCTCCGGACAGGCACCGGGGAGCTGTTTTTT.